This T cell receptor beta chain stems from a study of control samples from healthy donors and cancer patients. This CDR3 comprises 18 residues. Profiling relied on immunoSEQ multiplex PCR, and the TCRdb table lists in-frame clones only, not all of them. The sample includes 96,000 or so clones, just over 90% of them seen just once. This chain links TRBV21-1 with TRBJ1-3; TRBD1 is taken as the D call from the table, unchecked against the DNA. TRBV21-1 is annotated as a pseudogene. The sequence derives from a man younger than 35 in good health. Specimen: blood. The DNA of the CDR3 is TGTGCCAGCAGCAAAAATGAACGCGACAGGGACTCTGGAAACACCATATATTTT. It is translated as CASSKNERDRDSGNTIYF.